Following are 6 T cell receptor beta chains from one sample sequenced in a study of blood T cell repertoires in COVID-19. Repertoires were generated with immunoSEQ multiplex PCR, while TCRdb's copy carries only in-frame clones and drops some. The table lists 180,000 or so clones, 75% to 90% of them singletons. Sequenced input: peripheral blood. These TCRs come from a woman aged 40-49 years with COVID-19, enrolled during active disease.

This chain connects TRBV28 to TRBJ2-3; 9 nucleotides agree with TRBD1. The CDR3 loop spans 14 amino acids. The junction had 7 bases not matched to a gene; V was cut back by 10 bases and J by 2 bases. Germline V CDR1 and CDR2: MDHEN, SYDVKM. CDR3 sequence: CAIARDRATDTQYF. DNA for the CDR3: TGTGCCATCGCACGGGACAGGGCCACAGATACGCAGTATTTT.

This clone has a single count. The V and J genes are TRBV11-2 and TRBJ2-2, with D possibly matching TRBD1 (6 bases). There are 13 residues in the CDR3. Germline CDR1 and CDR2: SGHAT and FQNNGV. V was pared by 5 bases and J by 6 bases, with 10 bases between. CDR3 DNA sequence: TGTGCCAGCAGCCTCAAGGGGGCCGGGGAGCTGTTTTTT. It yields the protein CASSLKGAGELFF.

This rearrangement joins TRBV27 to TRBJ2-1; TRBD2 matches at 10 bases. CDR3 length: 18 residues. Germline-derived CDR1 and CDR2 are MNHEY and SMNVEV (reference sequence). V shed 3 bases, J shed 8 bases, and the junction held 16 bases outside the gene matches. The CDR3 nucleotides read TGTGCCAGCAGTTTTTCCCGGACTAGCGGCCACCCTAGGTATGAGCAGTTCTTC. Its translation: CASSFSRTSGHPRYEQFF.

The chain has TRBV28 and TRBJ1-5; no firm D call. Germline CDR1 and CDR2: MDHEN and SYDVKM. The CDR3 consists of 12 residues. Between the trimmed V and J ends, which lost 7 bases and 2 bases, there was a span of 6 bases. As DNA, the CDR3 is TGTGCCAGCAAAGAGGGCAATCAGCCCCAGCATTTT. It encodes CASKEGNQPQHF.

This clone was counted only a few times. The rearrangement links TRBV2 to TRBJ2-4, with D tentatively TRBD2 (6 bases). The CDR3 runs 15 residues. Trimming cost V 6 bases and J 5 bases, with 17 bases left between them. Germline CDR1 SNHLY, CDR2 FYNNEI. This CDR3 reads CASSLLQRRENIQYF. DNA for the CDR3: TGTGCCAGCAGCCTACTACAGAGGAGGGAAAACATTCAGTACTTC.

The chain links TRBV10-1 to TRBJ2-7; D perhaps matches TRBD2 (6 bases). The CDR3 totals 13 residues. V lost 7 bases and J lost 6, with 16 bases in between. Germline V gene lookup returns CDR1 WNHNN and CDR2 SYGVQD (reference sequence). This CDR3 reads CASKSGVGGEQYF. DNA for the CDR3: TGCGCCAGCAAGTCGGGTGTCGGGGGCGAGCAGTACTTC.